The next 9 T cell receptor beta chains were all read from a single sample in a study of graft-versus-host responses after intestinal transplantation. Assay: immunoSEQ multiplex PCR; the TCRdb copy retains only in-frame clones and omits some. The table has approximately 89,000 clones, about 93% seen once. These receptors' targets are unknown. Source: unstimulated CD8+ T cells sorted from spleen or lymph node cells, taken before transplant. These TCRs come from a human donor who was the organ donor for an intestinal transplant.

This chain links TRBV29-1 with TRBJ2-4, with D uncertain. This CDR3 is 15 amino acids long. Germline V gene sequence: CDR1 SQVTM, CDR2 ANQGSEA. Trimming left V 5 bases short and J 0 bases short, with 14 bases between. As DNA, the CDR3 is TGCAGCGTTTATGGCGGCCCACTAGCCAAAAACATTCAGTACTTC. Its translation is CSVYGGPLAKNIQYF.

This rearrangement joins TRBV15 to TRBJ1-4, with TRBD1 matching 9 bases. With 3 bases clipped from V and 6 bases from J, the junction kept 5 bases outside the gene matches. Germline lookup yields CDR1 LNHNV and CDR2 YYDKDF (reference sequence). This CDR3 has 15 amino acids. The CDR3 reads CATSSSWTGDEKLFF. The CDR3 DNA reads as TGTGCCACCAGCAGCTCCTGGACAGGGGATGAAAAACTGTTTTTT.

This CDR3 reads CASSRTPGTSVNEQFF. The CDR3 DNA reads TGCGCCAGCAGTCGGACCCCCGGGACTAGCGTCAATGAGCAGTTCTTC. This chain links TRBV10-2 with TRBJ2-1, with 10 positions matching TRBD2. V shed 5 bases and J 6 bases; nucleotides not matched to a gene: 10. Germline V CDR1 and CDR2: WSHSY, SAAADI. This CDR3 has 16 residues.

This chain links TRBV7-9 with TRBJ1-2, with 9 positions matching TRBD1. Germline values: CDR1 SEHNR, CDR2 FQNEAQ (reference sequence). V was pared by 3 bases and J by 6 bases, with 8 bases of the junction left unmatched. CDR3 size: 15 residues. CDR3 in DNA: TGTGCCAGCAGCTTCGGCCGGGACAGGGATGATGGCTACACCTTC. Translation: CASSFGRDRDDGYTF. The full variable domain, rest sourced from reference TRBV7-9 and TRBJ1-2, is DTGVSQNPRHKITKRGQNVTFRCDPISEHNRLYWYRQTLGQGPEFLTYFQNEAQLEKSRLLSDRFSAERPKGSFSTLEIQRTEQGDSAMYLCASSFGRDRDDGYTFGSGTRLTVV.

The CDR3: CASSPWANNEQFF. CDR3 sequence (DNA): TGTGCCAGCAGCCCGTGGGCAAACAATGAGCAGTTCTTC. The gene calls are TRBV5-6 and TRBJ2-1; D not certain. Trimming left V 4 bases short and J 5 bases short, with 10 bases between. The CDR3 covers 13 residues. The germline gives CDR1 SGHDT, CDR2 YYEEEE.

Here the CDR3 reads CASTLAGNTGELFF. The CDR3, as DNA: TGTGCCAGTACGCTAGCGGGGAACACCGGGGAGCTGTTTTTT. The chain recombines TRBV19 with TRBJ2-2; 8 bases map to TRBD2. This CDR3 has 14 residues. The trim removed 7 bases at V and 1 base at J, leaving 2 bases unmatched. CDR1 LNHDA and CDR2 SQIVND come from the germline V gene (reference sequence).

The gene calls are TRBV9 and TRBJ2-2, with D unresolved. Deletions cut 0 bases from V and 3 bases from J, with 12 bases between. This CDR3 has 16 amino acids. Germline loops: CDR1 SGDLS, CDR2 YYNGEE. DNA of the CDR3: TGTGCCAGCAGCGTAGCTATAGAGGAGTACACCGGGGAGCTGTTTTTT. Protein sequence: CASSVAIEEYTGELFF.

The gene calls are TRBV9 and TRBJ2-7; TRBD1 aligns across 7 bases. CDR1 SGDLS and CDR2 YYNGEE come from the germline V gene. V shed 3 bases, J shed 2 bases, and the junction held 2 bases outside the gene matches. There are 13 residues in the CDR3. The chain's CDR3 is CASSDDRAYEQYF. The CDR3 DNA is TGTGCCAGCAGCGACGACAGGGCCTACGAGCAGTACTTC.

This clone was counted once. The genes are TRBV11-2 and TRBJ1-2; D perhaps matches TRBD1 (5 bases). Germline CDR1 is SGHAT and CDR2 is FQNNGV. Between the trimmed V and J ends, which lost 1 base and 4 bases, there was a span of 13 bases. This CDR3 has 15 amino acids. In DNA form, the CDR3 reads TGTGCCAGCAGCTTAGGGCAGGGACTGTTCTATGGCTACACCTTC. This codes for CASSLGQGLFYGYTF.